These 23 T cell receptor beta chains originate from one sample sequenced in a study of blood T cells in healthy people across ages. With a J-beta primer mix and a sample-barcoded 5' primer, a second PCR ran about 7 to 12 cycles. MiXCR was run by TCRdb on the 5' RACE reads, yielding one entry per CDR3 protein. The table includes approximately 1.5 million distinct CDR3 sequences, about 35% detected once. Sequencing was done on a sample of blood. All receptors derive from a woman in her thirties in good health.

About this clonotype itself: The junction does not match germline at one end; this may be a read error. CDR3 sequence reads: CVSSFVGTDTQYF. CDR3 in DNA: TGTGTCAGCAGTTTCGTGGGCACAGATACGCAGTATTTT. The chain recombines TRBV12-3 or TRBV12-4 with TRBJ2-3, with no clear D. This CDR3 contains 13 residues.

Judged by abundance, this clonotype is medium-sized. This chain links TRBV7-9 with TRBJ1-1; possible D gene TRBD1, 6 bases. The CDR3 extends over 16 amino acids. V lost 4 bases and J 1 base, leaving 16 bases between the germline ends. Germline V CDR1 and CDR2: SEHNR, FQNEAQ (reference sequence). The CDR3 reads CASSWGQLATNTEAFF. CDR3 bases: TGTGCCAGCAGCTGGGGACAATTGGCCACGAACACTGAAGCTTTCTTT.

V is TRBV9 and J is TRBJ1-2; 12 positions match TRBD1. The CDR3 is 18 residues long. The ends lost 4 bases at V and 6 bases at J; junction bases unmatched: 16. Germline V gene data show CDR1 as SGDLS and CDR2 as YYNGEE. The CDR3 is CASSPRPGTGGGSHGYTF. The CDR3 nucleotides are TGTGCCAGCAGCCCCCGTCCCGGGACAGGGGGCGGAAGCCATGGCTACACCTTC.

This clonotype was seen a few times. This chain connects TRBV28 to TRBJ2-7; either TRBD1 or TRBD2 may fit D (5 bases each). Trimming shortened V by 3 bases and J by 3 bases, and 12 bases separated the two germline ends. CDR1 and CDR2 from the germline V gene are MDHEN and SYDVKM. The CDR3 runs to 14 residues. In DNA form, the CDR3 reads TGTGCCAGCAGTTTTAGGGACGCAATCTACGAGCAGTACTTC. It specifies CASSFRDAIYEQYF.

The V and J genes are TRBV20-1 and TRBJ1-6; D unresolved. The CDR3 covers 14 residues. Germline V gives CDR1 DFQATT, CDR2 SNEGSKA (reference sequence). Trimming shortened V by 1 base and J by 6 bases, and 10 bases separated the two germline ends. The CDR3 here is CSARVVQPNSPLHF. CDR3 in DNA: TGCAGTGCTAGAGTAGTACAGCCTAATTCACCCCTCCACTTT.

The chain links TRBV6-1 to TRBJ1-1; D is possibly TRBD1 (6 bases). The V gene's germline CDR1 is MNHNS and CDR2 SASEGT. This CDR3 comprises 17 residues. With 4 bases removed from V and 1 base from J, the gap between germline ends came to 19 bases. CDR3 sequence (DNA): TGTGCCAGCAGTGTACCAGGGGTATCGGGGAAGAACACTGAAGCTTTCTTT. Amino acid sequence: CASSVPGVSGKNTEAFF.

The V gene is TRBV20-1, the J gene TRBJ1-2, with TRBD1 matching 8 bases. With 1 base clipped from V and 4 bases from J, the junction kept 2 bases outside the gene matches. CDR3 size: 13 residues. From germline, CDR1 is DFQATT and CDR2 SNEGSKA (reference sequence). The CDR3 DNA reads TGCAGTGCTAGAGGCGGGACAGGCTATGGCTACACCTTC. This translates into CSARGGTGYGYTF.

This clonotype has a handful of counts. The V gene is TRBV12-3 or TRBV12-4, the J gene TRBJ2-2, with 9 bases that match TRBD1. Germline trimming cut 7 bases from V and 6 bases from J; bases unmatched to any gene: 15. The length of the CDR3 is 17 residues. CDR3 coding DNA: TGTGCCAGCACCTTCAGGGGACAGGGCGGCTTCCCCGGGGAGCTGTTTTTT. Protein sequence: CASTFRGQGGFPGELFF.

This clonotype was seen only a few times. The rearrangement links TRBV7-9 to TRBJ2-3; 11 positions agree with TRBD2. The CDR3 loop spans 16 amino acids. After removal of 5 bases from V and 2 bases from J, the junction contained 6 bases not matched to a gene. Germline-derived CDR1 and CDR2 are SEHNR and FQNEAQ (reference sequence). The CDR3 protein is CASSRLAGISTDTQYF. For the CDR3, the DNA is TGTGCCAGCAGCCGACTAGCGGGAATTTCCACAGATACGCAGTATTTT.

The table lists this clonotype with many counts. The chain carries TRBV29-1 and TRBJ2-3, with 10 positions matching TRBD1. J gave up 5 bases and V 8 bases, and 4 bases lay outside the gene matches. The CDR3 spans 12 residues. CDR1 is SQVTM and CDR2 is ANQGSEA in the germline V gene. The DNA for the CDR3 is TGCAGCATGGGACAGGGGAGAGATACGCAGTATTTT. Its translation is CSMGQGRDTQYF.

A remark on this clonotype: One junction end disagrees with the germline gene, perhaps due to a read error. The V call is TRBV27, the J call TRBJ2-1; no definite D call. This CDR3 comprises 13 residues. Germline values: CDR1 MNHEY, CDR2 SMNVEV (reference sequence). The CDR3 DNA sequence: TGTGCCGGCAGTTTATCGGCCGACAATGAGCAGTTCTTC. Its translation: CAGSLSADNEQFF.

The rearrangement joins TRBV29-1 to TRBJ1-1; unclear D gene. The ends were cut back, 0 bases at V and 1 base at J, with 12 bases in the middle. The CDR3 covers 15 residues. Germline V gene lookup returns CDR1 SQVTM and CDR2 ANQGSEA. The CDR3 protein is CSVEDPAVQNTEAFF. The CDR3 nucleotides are TGCAGCGTTGAAGATCCAGCGGTTCAGAACACTGAAGCTTTCTTT.

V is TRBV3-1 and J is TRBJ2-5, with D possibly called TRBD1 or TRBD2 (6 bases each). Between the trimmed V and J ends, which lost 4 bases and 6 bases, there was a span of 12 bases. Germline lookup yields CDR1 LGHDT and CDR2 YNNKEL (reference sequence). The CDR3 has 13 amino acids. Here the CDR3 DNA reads TGTGCCAGCAGCCTAGACAGGACTAAGACCCAGTACTTC. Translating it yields CASSLDRTKTQYF.

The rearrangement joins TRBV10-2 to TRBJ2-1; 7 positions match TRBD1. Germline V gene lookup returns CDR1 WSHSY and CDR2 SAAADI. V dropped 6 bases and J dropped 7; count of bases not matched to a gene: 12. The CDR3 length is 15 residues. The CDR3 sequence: CASREQGQGMNEQFF. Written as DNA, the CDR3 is TGCGCCAGCAGGGAACAGGGGCAGGGGATGAATGAGCAGTTCTTC.

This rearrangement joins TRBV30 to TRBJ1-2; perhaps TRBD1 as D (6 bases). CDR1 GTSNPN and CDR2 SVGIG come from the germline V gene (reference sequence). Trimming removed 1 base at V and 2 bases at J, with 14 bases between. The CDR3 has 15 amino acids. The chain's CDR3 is CAWSATHTGNYGYTF. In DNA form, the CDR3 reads TGTGCCTGGAGTGCCACTCATACAGGGAACTATGGCTACACCTTC.

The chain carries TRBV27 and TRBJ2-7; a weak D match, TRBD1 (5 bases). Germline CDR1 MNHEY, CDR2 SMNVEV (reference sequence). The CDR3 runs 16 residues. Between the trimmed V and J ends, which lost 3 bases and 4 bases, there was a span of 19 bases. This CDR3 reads CASSFFGPSGSYEQYF. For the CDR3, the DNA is TGTGCCAGCAGTTTCTTCGGGCCCTCAGGGTCGTACGAGCAGTACTTC.

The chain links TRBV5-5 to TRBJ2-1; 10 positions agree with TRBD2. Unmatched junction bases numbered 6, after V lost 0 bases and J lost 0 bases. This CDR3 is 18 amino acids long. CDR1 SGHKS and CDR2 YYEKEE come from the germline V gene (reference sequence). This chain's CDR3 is CASSLASGGAGSYNEQFF. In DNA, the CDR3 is TGTGCCAGCAGCTTGGCCAGCGGGGGGGCCGGCTCCTACAATGAGCAGTTCTTC.

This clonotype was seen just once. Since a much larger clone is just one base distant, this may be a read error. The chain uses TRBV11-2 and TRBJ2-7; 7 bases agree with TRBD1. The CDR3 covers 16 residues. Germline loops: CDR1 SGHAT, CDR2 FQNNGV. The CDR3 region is CAGSSDRPYTTYEQYF. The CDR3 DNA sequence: TGTGCCGGCAGCTCGGACAGGCCCTACACTACTTACGAGCAGTACTTC.

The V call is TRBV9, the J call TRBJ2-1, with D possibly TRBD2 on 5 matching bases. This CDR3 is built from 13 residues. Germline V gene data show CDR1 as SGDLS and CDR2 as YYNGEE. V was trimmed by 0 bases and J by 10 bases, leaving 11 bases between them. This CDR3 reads CASSVGPGGEQFF. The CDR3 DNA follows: TGTGCCAGCAGCGTAGGTCCAGGCGGGGAGCAGTTCTTC.

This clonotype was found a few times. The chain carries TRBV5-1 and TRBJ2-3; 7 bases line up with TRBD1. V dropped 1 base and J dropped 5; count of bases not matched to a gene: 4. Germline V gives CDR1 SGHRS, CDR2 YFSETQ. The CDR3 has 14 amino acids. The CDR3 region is CASSLRQGIDTQYF. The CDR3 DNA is TGCGCCAGCAGCTTGAGACAGGGAATAGATACGCAGTATTTT.

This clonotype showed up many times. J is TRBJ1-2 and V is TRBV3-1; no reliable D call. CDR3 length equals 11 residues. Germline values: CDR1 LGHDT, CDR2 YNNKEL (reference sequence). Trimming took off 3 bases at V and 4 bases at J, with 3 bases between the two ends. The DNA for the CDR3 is TGTGCCAGCAGCCACAGCTATGGCTACACCTTC. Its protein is CASSHSYGYTF.

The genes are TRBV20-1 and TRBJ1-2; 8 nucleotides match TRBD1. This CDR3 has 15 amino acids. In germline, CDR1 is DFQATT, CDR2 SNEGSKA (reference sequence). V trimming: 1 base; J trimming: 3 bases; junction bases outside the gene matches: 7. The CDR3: CSARVDREDDYGYTF. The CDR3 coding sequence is TGCAGTGCTAGAGTGGACAGGGAGGATGACTATGGCTACACCTTC.

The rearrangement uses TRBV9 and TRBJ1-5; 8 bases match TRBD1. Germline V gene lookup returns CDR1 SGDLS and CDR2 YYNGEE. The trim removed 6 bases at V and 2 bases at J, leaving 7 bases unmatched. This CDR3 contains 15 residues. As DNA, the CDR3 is TGTGCCAGCAACCCAGGGGGCGAGGGCAATCAGCCCCAGCATTTT. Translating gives CASNPGGEGNQPQHF. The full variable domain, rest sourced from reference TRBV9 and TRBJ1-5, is DSGVTQTPKHLITATGQRVTLRCSPRSGDLSVYWYQQSLDQGLQFLIQYYNGEERAKGNILERFSAQQFPDLHSELNLSSLELGDSALYFCASNPGGEGNQPQHFGDGTRLSIL.